Here is one T cell receptor beta chain with its context. The antigen is unknown. The data stem from a study of blood T cells in healthy people across ages. Points from the study as a whole: Expanded clonotype shifts may have been confounded, as the donors had an unknown CMV status. What prevented conclusive comparison of naive and antigen-experienced cells was that PBMCs were unsorted.

Researchers isolated at least 6 million PBMCs per sample. A second PCR, run for about 7 to 11 cycles, used a sample-barcoded 5' primer plus a J-beta primer mix. TCRdb processed the 5' RACE reads anew with MiXCR; each CDR3 protein has one entry. The sample lists 850,000 to 1,100,000 distinct CDR3 sequences, around two fifths occurring once. Sequences were obtained from blood. This TCR derives from a man younger than 35 in good health.

In DNA, the CDR3 is TGTGCCAGCAGCCTACGCCCTATTGAGGGAGCGGGGGGGCAAGGTAATGAGCAGTTCTTC. This encodes CASSLRPIEGAGGQGNEQFF. The chain links TRBV7-2 to TRBJ2-1; 10 nucleotides align to TRBD2. The V and J ends lost 5 bases and 7 bases, in that order; junction bases with no gene match: 23. Germline CDR1 reads SGHTA; CDR2 reads FQGNSA. This CDR3 is 20 amino acids long. Based on the CDR3 plus reference TRBV7-2 and TRBJ2-1, the full variable domain is GAGVSQSPSNKVTEKGKDVELRCDPISGHTALYWYRQSLGQGLEFLIYFQGNSAPDKSGLPSDRFSAERTGGSVSTLTIQRTQQEDSAVYLCASSLRPIEGAGGQGNEQFFGPGTRLTVL.